Shown below are 9 T cell receptor beta chains from a single sample sequenced in a study of molecular identifiers for immune sequencing clone quantification. TCRdb re-derived calls from the PCR reads in MiXCR, one entry per CDR3 protein. The sample records over 600,000 distinct CDR3 sequences, roughly 21% being singletons. The specimen sequenced was naive CD8+ T cells from blood, with Jurkat cell RNA spiked in. Subset reported: FACS-sorted CD8+CD4-CCR7+CD45RA+ naive T cells. These receptors were taken from a human donor in good health. Some libraries in this study had Jurkat cell RNA spiked in.

Note on this clonotype: Being one base from a much bigger clone, this may be a read error. The chain uses TRBV6-2 or TRBV6-3 and TRBJ2-7; D ambiguous. The CDR3 is 12 residues long. The germline V gene has CDR1 MNHEY and CDR2 SVGEGT. The CDR3 DNA follows: TGTGCCAACAGTTACTCGTCGAGCGAGCAGTACTTC. It codes for CANSYSSSEQYF.

In its sample, this clonotype was seen many times. DNA for the CDR3: TGCGCCAGCAGCCAAGAACGCCTAGCGGTCACAGATACGCAGTATTTT. Protein: CASSQERLAVTDTQYF. The rearrangement links TRBV4-3 to TRBJ2-3, with 7 positions matching TRBD2. This CDR3 has 16 residues. The V segment lost 0 bases and the J segment 2 bases; nucleotides outside the gene matches: 5. From germline, CDR1 is LGHNA and CDR2 YSLEER.

This clonotype was picked up many times. CDR3 loop: CASSSRDRYYEQYF. The CDR3 nucleotides read TGTGCCAGCAGCTCACGGGACAGGTACTACGAGCAGTACTTC. The rearrangement joins TRBV7-9 to TRBJ2-7; 8 bases line up with TRBD1. V trimming: 4 bases; J trimming: 3 bases; junction bases outside the gene matches: 5. CDR1 is SEHNR, CDR2 FQNEAQ, per germline (reference sequence). CDR3 length: 14 amino acids.

Notes on this clonotype: Since the CDR3 does not end with the conserved phenylalanine or tryptophan, this likely comes from a read error. This chain's CDR3 is CASSLRGSLSYEQYL. The DNA of the CDR3 is TGTGCCAGCAGCTTGAGAGGGAGCCTCTCCTACGAGCAGTACCTC. The V gene is TRBV5-3, the J gene TRBJ2-7, with a weak D call TRBD2 (5 bases). TRBV5-3 carries the ORF label, with uncertain function. The CDR3 extends over 15 amino acids.

This clonotype was counted ten times or more. V usage is TRBV20-1 and J usage is TRBJ2-7, with 7 bases fitting TRBD1. The CDR3 sequence is 15 residues long. Looked up from germline, CDR1 is DFQATT and CDR2 is SNEGSKA (reference sequence). V dropped 6 bases and J dropped 5; count of bases not matched to a gene: 16. CDR3 residues: CSASGERGQSDEQYF. DNA of the CDR3: TGCAGTGCATCCGGGGAAAGGGGACAGAGTGACGAGCAGTACTTC.

In its sample, this clonotype was seen many times. The V gene is TRBV29-1, the J gene TRBJ2-5; D is possibly TRBD2 (5 bases). V lost 5 bases, J lost 3 bases, and 16 bases lay in between. The CDR3 contains 14 residues. Germline V gene sequence: CDR1 SQVTM, CDR2 ANQGSEA. Here the CDR3 reads CSVRAGRVEETQYF. The CDR3 DNA is TGCAGCGTTCGTGCCGGGCGGGTAGAAGAGACCCAGTACTTC.

V is TRBV5-1 and J is TRBJ2-1; D not certain. Trimming pared 7 bases from V and 5 bases from J, leaving 19 bases between. The germline V gene has CDR1 SGHRS and CDR2 YFSETQ. The CDR3 is made up of 15 amino acids. The CDR3 here is CASGPALGTDNEQFF. CDR3 in DNA: TGCGCCAGCGGCCCAGCGCTCGGAACCGACAATGAGCAGTTCTTC.

This clonotype appeared many times. The V and J genes are TRBV27 and TRBJ2-7; D unresolved. The CDR3 loop spans 14 amino acids. Germline CDR1 MNHEY, CDR2 SMNVEV (reference sequence). V was shortened by 6 bases and J by 0 bases, with 12 bases between the two germline ends. CDR3 sequence (DNA): TGTGCCAGCAGATTAGGTGGAAGCTCCTACGAGCAGTACTTC. Protein product: CASRLGGSSYEQYF.

About this clonotype: Just one base apart from a much larger clone, this may be a read error. This chain connects TRBV30 to TRBJ2-7; D uncertain. CDR1 is GTSNPN, CDR2 SVGIG, per germline (reference sequence). This CDR3 has 14 residues. Here the CDR3 reads CAWSVLRSSYGQYF. DNA of the CDR3: TGTGCCTGGAGTGTACTCAGGTCTTCCTACGGGCAGTACTTC. The full variable domain, rest sourced from reference TRBV30 and TRBJ2-7, is SQTIHQWPATLVQPVGSPLSLECTVEGTSNPNLYWYRQAAGRGLQLLFYSVGIGQISSEVPQNLSASRPQDRQFILSSKKLLLSDSGFYLCAWSVLRSSYGQYFGPGTRLTVT.